This paragraph reports one TCR beta chain. This clonotype showed up just a few times. It has no known antigen specificity. No quality values exist for individual bases; no much larger clone is one base distant. This entry belongs to a study of early T cells in non-severe SARS-CoV-2 infection (dated by TCRdb to 2020 to 2022). About the investigation overall: Because TCR sequencing relied on bulk RNA taken from unsorted whole blood, pairing of alpha and beta chains was not possible.

CDR1 and CDR2 are read off the germline V gene as MGHDK and SYGVNS. V and J are truncated by 5 bases and 2 bases respectively, leaving an intervening sequence of 7 bases. The CDR3, cysteine through phenylalanine, is 12 amino acids long. Only the CDR3 part of the read is kept: 36 bases, read in frame from the first base. What the work shows at the level of the full study, not this receptor alone: Matching against VDJdb was skewed toward anti-spike CD8 responses, likely underestimated virus-specific expansions, and missed private and CD4 specificities.

A case-control design nested within a healthcare worker cohort in London, UK, was used, with weekly nasopharyngeal swab PCR tests and blood sampling performed. Healthcare workers were recruited between 23 and 31 March 2020, during the week of the UK lockdown, and were followed weekly for up to about 15 weeks. Libraries were prepared through 5' RACE. The sequencer was a NextSeq 500. Unique molecular identifiers were attached to individual cDNA molecules in the TCR library protocol so that sequencing error and PCR bias could be corrected. Both TCR alpha and beta chains were sequenced, and tight co-correlation was observed between alpha and beta sequence abundances in each sample. Per the original workflow: V gene, J gene and CDR3 annotation of TCR sequences was performed with Decombinator V4. TCRs were defined as expanded if a significant change between any two time points was detected under a Poisson model with p below 0.0001. TCR abundances were normalised to the total number of TCRs sequenced per sample and expressed as counts per million. MAIT TCRs were defined by TRAV1-2 paired with TRAJ12, TRAJ20 or TRAJ33, and iNKT TCRs by TRAV10 paired with TRAJ18. VDJdb, accessed on 1 November 2021, was searched for TCRs annotated for CMV, EBV and SARS-CoV-2, and TCRs annotated for more than one antigen were excluded. Using fastp trimming at Q25 and MiXCR clonotype assembly, TCRdb reanalyzed the public sequencing data and kept in-frame beta chains. Each record represents a unique CDR3 protein, reported with the most common genes and DNA among its rows. None of the V and J calls come from the authors' own analysis; TCRdb made them. The sample data list under 75,000 distinct CDR3 sequences, and roughly 13% of these were observed just once. The ten top clones hold approximately 9.8% of the sample.

This clonotype originated in an adult who was a healthcare worker with PCR-confirmed SARS-CoV-2 infection or an uninfected control (not recorded which). The sequence is built from TRBV25-1 and TRBJ2-7, with a tentative D gene TRBD2 over 6 matching bases. Sequencing input: whole blood. The DNA sequence reads TGTGCCAGCAGTTGGAGGGCCTACGAGCAGTACTTC. Translation gives CASSWRAYEQYF.